These 7 T cell receptor beta chains were sequenced from one sample in a study of blood T cell repertoires in COVID-19 (dated by TCRdb to about 2020). The library relied on the immunoSEQ multiplex PCR assay. TCRdb's version of the immuneACCESS table is confined to in-frame rearrangements and falls short of the full clone set. An unresolved V gene accounts for under half of the shortfall where checked; the remainder is of unknown origin. The sample table contains roughly 200,000 clones; only one count was recorded for 80% to 90% of them. The ten largest clones take up 3.5% to 4% of the sample. The specimen sequenced was PBMCs or T cells enriched from blood (not recorded which). Receptor source: a woman between 35 and 50 years old with acute COVID-19.

V gene TRBV28 combines with J gene TRBJ2-3; tentatively, D is TRBD2 (7 bases). The germline V gene has CDR1 MDHEN and CDR2 SYDVKM. With 6 bases removed from V and 1 base from J, the gap between germline ends came to 14 bases. This CDR3 comprises 15 residues. This CDR3 is CASRGGARGTDTQYF. CDR3 nucleotides: TGTGCCAGCAGGGGGGGGGCGCGGGGCACAGATACGCAGTATTTT.

This chain connects TRBV6-5 to TRBJ2-2, with 9 bases identical to TRBD1. The length of the CDR3 is 16 residues. CDR1 is MNHEY, CDR2 SVGAGI, per germline. Trimming at V came to 0 bases and at J to 5 bases, leaving 4 bases not matched to a gene. CDR3 nucleotide sequence: TGTGCCAGCAGTTACTCCCAGGGACAGGGTACCGGGGAGCTGTTTTTT. Amino acids: CASSYSQGQGTGELFF.

The rearrangement joins TRBV11-2 to TRBJ2-5; D gene uncertain. Germline V gene sequence: CDR1 SGHAT, CDR2 FQNNGV. The CDR3 is 13 amino acids. The germline V and J ends were trimmed by 2 bases and 7 bases, with 11 bases remaining between them. CDR3 DNA sequence: TGTGCCAGCAGCTTAAACTTAGAGGCGACCCAGTACTTC. It codes for CASSLNLEATQYF.

A single count supports this clone. The chain couples TRBV9 to TRBJ2-4, with 7 positions matching TRBD1. V gave up 4 bases and J gave up 0 bases; unmatched junction bases: 4. The CDR3 contains 15 residues. Germline assignment: CDR1 SGDLS and CDR2 YYNGEE. CDR3 in amino acids: CASSPGTVAKNIQYF. CDR3 in DNA: TGTGCCAGCAGCCCGGGGACAGTAGCCAAAAACATTCAGTACTTC.

The V gene is TRBV29-1, the J gene TRBJ1-1, with D possibly matching TRBD1 (5 bases). From germline, CDR1 is SQVTM and CDR2 ANQGSEA. The CDR3 consists of 14 residues. V was trimmed by 1 base and J by 3 bases, leaving 12 bases between them. CDR3 sequence (DNA): TGCAGCGTTGAAGCGGGGGGAGGGGACACTGAAGCTTTCTTT. Protein sequence: CSVEAGGGDTEAFF.

The chain has TRBV28 and TRBJ1-5; tentative D call: TRBD1 (5 bases). This CDR3 spans 14 amino acids. The V end was cut by 2 bases, the J end by 6 bases, with 11 bases between. The germline CDR1 and CDR2 sequences are MDHEN and SYDVKM. The CDR3 DNA is TGTGCCAGCAGTTTAGGGCAGGGAACTCAGCCCCAGCATTTT. Residues: CASSLGQGTQPQHF.

This sequence joins TRBV9 and TRBJ1-1; D uncertain. The CDR3 length is 12 residues. V was cut by 4 bases and J by 8 bases, with 12 bases left in between. Germline V gene sequence: CDR1 SGDLS, CDR2 YYNGEE. CDR3 DNA: TGTGCCAGCAGCTCCGGAAACAGCGAAGCTTTCTTT. Translation gives CASSSGNSEAFF.